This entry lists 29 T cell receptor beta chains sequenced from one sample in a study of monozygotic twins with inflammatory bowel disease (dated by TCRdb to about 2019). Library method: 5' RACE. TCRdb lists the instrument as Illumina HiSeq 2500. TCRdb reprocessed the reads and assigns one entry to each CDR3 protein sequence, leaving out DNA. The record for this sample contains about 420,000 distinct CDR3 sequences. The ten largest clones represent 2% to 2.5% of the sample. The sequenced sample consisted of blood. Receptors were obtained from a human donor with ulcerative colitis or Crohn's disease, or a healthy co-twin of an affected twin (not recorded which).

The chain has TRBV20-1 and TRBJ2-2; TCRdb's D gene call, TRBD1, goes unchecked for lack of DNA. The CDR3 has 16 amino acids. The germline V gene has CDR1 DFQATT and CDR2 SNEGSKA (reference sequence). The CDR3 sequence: CSANSDGRGNTGELFF.

The CDR3 protein is CASGSHTVGFQPQHF. J is TRBJ1-5 and V is TRBV6-2 or TRBV6-3. Germline CDR1 is MNHEY and CDR2 is SVGEGT. The CDR3 runs to 15 residues.

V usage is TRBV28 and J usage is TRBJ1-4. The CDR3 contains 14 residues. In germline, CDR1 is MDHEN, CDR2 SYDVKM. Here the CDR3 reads CASSLKGSNEKLFF.

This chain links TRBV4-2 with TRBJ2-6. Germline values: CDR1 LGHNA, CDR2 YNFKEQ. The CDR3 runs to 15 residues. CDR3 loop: CASSQGKAGANVLTF.

The CDR3 here is CASSFETSGSAGELFF. The chain combines TRBV28 with TRBJ2-2; TCRdb's D call of TRBD2 is untestable without DNA. Germline-derived CDR1 and CDR2 are MDHEN and SYDVKM. This CDR3 spans 16 amino acids.

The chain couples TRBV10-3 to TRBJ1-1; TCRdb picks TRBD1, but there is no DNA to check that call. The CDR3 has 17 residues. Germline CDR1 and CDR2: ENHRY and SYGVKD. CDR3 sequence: CAISELGVGSMNTEAFF.

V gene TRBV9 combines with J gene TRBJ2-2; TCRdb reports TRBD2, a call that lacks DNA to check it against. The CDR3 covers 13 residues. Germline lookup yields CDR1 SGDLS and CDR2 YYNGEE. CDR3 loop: CASSLPWGGELFF.

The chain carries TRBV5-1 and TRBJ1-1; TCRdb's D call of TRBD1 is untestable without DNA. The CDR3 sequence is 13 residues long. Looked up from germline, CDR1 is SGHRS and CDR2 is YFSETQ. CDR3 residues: CASSPPGQFDAFF. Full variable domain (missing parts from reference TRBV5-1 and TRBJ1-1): KAGVTQTPRYLIKTRGQQVTLSCSPISGHRSVSWYQQTPGQGLQFLFEYFSETQRNKGNFPGRFSGRQFSNSRSEMNVSTLELGDSALYLCASSPPGQFDAFFGQGTRLTVV.

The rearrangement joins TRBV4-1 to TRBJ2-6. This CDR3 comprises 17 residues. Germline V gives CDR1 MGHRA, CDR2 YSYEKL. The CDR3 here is CASSTPTDSSGANVLTF.

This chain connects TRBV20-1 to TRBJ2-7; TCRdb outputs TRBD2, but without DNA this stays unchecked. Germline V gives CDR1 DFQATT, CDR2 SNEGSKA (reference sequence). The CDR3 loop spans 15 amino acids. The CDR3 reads CSARYGLAGSYEQYF.

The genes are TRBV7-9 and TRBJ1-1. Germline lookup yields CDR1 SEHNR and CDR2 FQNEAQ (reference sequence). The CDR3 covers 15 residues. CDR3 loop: CASSLEGLMNTEAFF.

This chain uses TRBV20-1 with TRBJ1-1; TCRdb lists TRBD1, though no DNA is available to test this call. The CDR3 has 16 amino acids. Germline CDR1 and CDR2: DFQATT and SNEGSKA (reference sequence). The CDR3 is CSSISSGGGMNTEAFF.

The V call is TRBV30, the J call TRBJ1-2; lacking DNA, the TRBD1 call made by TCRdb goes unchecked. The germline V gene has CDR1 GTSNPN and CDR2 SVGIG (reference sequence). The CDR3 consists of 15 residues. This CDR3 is CAWSVAGTGNYGYTF. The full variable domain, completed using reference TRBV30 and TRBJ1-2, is SQTIHQWPATLVQPVGSPLSLECTVEGTSNPNLYWYRQAAGRGLQLLFYSVGIGQISSEVPQNLSASRPQDRQFILSSKKLLLSDSGFYLCAWSVAGTGNYGYTFGSGTRLTVV.

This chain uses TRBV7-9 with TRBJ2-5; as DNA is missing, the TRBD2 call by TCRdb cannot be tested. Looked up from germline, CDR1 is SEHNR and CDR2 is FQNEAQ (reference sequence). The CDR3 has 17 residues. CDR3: CASSLWRTSGGRETQYF.

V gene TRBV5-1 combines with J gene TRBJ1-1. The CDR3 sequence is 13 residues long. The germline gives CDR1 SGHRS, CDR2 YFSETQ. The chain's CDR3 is CASSLGGFTEAFF.

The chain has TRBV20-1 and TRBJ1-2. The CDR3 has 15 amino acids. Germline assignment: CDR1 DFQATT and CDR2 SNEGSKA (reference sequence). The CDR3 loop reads CSAGTGGAQSRGYTF.

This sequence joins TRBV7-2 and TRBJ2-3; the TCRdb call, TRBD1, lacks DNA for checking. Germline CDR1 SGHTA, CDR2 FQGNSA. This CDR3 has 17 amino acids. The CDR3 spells CASSLEGAGAFTDTQYF.

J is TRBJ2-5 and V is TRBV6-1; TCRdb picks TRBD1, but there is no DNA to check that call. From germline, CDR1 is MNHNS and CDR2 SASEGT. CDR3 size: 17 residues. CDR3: CASSELGTGVGRETQYF.

The CDR3 loop reads CASSQDDSRLVQETQYF. This sequence joins TRBV3-1 and TRBJ2-5; lacking DNA, the TRBD1 call made by TCRdb goes unchecked. CDR3 size: 17 residues. The germline gives CDR1 LGHDT, CDR2 YNNKEL (reference sequence).

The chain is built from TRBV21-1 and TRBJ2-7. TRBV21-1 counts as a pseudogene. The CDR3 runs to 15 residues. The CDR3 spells CASSKKSRHPYEQYF.

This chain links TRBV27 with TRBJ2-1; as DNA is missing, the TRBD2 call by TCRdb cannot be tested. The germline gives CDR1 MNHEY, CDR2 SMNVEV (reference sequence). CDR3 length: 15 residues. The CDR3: CASSPGLAEYNEQFF.

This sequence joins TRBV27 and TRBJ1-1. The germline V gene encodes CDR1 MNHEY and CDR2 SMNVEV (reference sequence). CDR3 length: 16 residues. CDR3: CASSRFLAAGGTEAFF.

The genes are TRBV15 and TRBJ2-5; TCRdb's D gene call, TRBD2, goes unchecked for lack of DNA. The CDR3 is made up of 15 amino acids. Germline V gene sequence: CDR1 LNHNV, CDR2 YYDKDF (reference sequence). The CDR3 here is CATSRRQLGLETQYF.

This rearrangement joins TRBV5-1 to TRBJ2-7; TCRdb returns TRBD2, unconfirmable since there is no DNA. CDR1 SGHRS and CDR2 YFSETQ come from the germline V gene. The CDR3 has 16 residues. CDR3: CASSFSGGDKPYEQYF.

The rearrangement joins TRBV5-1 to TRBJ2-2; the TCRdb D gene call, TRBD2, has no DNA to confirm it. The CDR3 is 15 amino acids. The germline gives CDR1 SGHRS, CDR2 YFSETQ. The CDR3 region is CASSLVSGDTGELFF.

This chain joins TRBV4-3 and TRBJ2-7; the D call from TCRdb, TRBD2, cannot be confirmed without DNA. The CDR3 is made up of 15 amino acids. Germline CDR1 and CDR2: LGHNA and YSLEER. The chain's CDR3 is CASSQDLGGGYEQYF.

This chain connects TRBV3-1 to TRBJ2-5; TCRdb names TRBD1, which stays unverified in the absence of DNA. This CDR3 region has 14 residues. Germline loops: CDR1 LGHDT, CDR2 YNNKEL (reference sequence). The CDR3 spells CASSLRDRGETQYF.

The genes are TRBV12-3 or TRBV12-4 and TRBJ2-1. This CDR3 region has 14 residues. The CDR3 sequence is CASSKTTSYNEQFF.

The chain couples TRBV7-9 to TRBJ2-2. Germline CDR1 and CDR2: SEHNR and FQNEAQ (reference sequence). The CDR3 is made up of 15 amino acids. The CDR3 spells CASSLVSANTGELFF.